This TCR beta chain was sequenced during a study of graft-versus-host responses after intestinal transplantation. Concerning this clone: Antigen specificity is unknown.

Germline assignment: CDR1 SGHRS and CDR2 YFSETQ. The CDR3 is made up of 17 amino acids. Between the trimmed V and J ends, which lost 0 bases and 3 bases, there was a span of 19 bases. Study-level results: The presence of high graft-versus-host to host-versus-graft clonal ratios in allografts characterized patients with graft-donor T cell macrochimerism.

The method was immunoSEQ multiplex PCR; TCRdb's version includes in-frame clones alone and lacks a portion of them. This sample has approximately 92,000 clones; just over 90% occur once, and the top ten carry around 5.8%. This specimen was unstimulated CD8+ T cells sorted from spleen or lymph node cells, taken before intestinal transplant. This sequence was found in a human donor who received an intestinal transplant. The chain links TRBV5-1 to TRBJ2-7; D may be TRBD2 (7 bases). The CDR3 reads CASSLARGAVTNYEQYF. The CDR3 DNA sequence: TGCGCCAGCAGCTTGGCCCGGGGGGCAGTGACCAACTACGAGCAGTACTTC.